The rows below give T cell receptor beta chains drawn from one sample of a study of blood T cell repertoires in COVID-19. TCRdb's copy holds only in-frame clones and misses some; the assay was immunoSEQ multiplex PCR. The sample lists 100,000 to 120,000 clones, roughly four fifths occurring once. Sequenced material: peripheral blood. The receptors derive from a woman in her fifties or sixties with acute or convalescent COVID-19. CDR3s include the opening cysteine and the closing phenylalanine or tryptophan. D genes are given only for firm matches. Size is omitted from some rows. Given values are once, few, many or a class for expanded clones.

abundance: once; v_gene: TRBV6-2/TRBV6-3; d_gene: .; j_gene: TRBJ2-7; CDR3aa: CASSYIRAYEQYF; CDR3nt: TGTGCCAGCAGTTATATCCGGGCCTACGAGCAGTACTTC
abundance: .; v_gene: TRBV6-1; d_gene: TRBD1; j_gene: TRBJ1-2; CDR3aa: CASSAGPRDSLIYGYTF; CDR3nt: TGTGCCAGCAGTGCCGGTCCCCGGGACAGCCTAATCTATGGCTACACCTTC
abundance: .; v_gene: TRBV11-2; d_gene: .; j_gene: TRBJ2-5; CDR3aa: CASSPVRGSNQETQYF; CDR3nt: TGTGCCAGCAGCCCAGTGAGAGGGAGTAACCAAGAGACCCAGTACTTC
abundance: .; v_gene: TRBV4-2; d_gene: .; j_gene: TRBJ1-1; CDR3aa: CASSQDWGGWTEAFF; CDR3nt: TGTGCCAGCAGCCAAGACTGGGGGGGGTGGACTGAAGCTTTCTTT
abundance: few; v_gene: TRBV5-6; d_gene: .; j_gene: TRBJ1-2; CDR3aa: CASSRAGARGYTF; CDR3nt: TGTGCCAGCAGCCGCGCAGGGGCGCGCGGCTACACCTTC
abundance: .; v_gene: TRBV9; d_gene: .; j_gene: TRBJ2-6; CDR3aa: CASTPNSGANVLTF; CDR3nt: TGTGCCAGCACCCCTAACTCTGGGGCCAACGTCCTGACTTTC
abundance: .; v_gene: TRBV7-9; d_gene: .; j_gene: TRBJ2-4; CDR3aa: CASSSTGEDIQYF; CDR3nt: TGTGCCAGCAGCTCCACAGGGGAGGACATTCAGTACTTC
abundance: .; v_gene: TRBV30; d_gene: TRBD1; j_gene: TRBJ1-6; CDR3aa: CAWSWEQGSSPLHF; CDR3nt: TGTGCCTGGAGTTGGGAACAGGGGTCCTCACCCCTCCACTTT
abundance: .; v_gene: TRBV7-2; d_gene: TRBD1; j_gene: TRBJ2-2; CDR3aa: CASSWTGTGGELFF; CDR3nt: TGTGCCAGCAGCTGGACAGGGACTGGCGGGGAGCTGTTTTTT
abundance: .; v_gene: TRBV18; d_gene: .; j_gene: TRBJ2-5; CDR3aa: CASSPYSGREETQYF; CDR3nt: TGTGCCAGCTCACCATACTCCGGCCGGGAAGAGACCCAGTACTTC
abundance: .; v_gene: TRBV28; d_gene: TRBD1; j_gene: TRBJ1-2; CDR3aa: CASSVGQGGNYGYTF; CDR3nt: TGTGCCAGCAGTGTTGGACAGGGAGGCAACTATGGCTACACCTTC
abundance: .; v_gene: TRBV4-1; d_gene: TRBD1; j_gene: TRBJ2-3; CDR3aa: CASSLGRGQALTDTQYF; CDR3nt: TGCGCCAGCAGCCTAGGCCGAGGACAGGCCCTCACAGATACGCAGTATTTT
abundance: .; v_gene: TRBV7-3; d_gene: TRBD1; j_gene: TRBJ2-7; CDR3aa: CASSSTGKSYEQYF; CDR3nt: TGTGCCAGCAGCTCGACAGGGAAGTCCTACGAGCAGTACTTC
abundance: many; v_gene: TRBV2; d_gene: .; j_gene: TRBJ1-2; CDR3aa: CASRGPRGRDTNGYTF; CDR3nt: TGTGCCAGCAGGGGTCCTCGGGGCCGGGACACGAATGGCTACACCTTC
abundance: .; v_gene: TRBV28; d_gene: TRBD2; j_gene: TRBJ2-3; CDR3aa: CASSSGTNTQYF; CDR3nt: TGTGCCAGCAGCTCCGGGACTAATACGCAGTATTTT
abundance: .; v_gene: TRBV28; d_gene: .; j_gene: TRBJ2-1; CDR3aa: CASSLWRSPEQFF; CDR3nt: TGTGCCAGCAGTTTATGGCGGTCCCCTGAGCAGTTCTTC
abundance: .; v_gene: TRBV9; d_gene: TRBD1; j_gene: TRBJ1-2; CDR3aa: CASSPHPTGDYGYTF; CDR3nt: TGTGCCAGCAGCCCCCACCCGACAGGGGACTATGGCTACACCTTC
abundance: .; v_gene: TRBV30; d_gene: .; j_gene: TRBJ2-5; CDR3aa: CAWSGRLEYQETQYF; CDR3nt: TGTGCCTGGAGCGGAAGGCTGGAGTACCAAGAGACCCAGTACTTC
abundance: once; v_gene: TRBV7-2; d_gene: TRBD1; j_gene: TRBJ1-5; CDR3aa: CASSPRDSQPQHF; CDR3nt: TGTGCCAGCAGCCCGAGGGACAGTCAGCCCCAGCATTTT
abundance: .; v_gene: TRBV2; d_gene: TRBD1; j_gene: TRBJ2-1; CDR3aa: CASRSGQGVGNEQFF; CDR3nt: TGTGCCAGCAGATCGGGACAGGGGGTAGGAAATGAGCAGTTCTTC
abundance: .; v_gene: TRBV5-1; d_gene: .; j_gene: TRBJ2-7; CDR3aa: CASSLNGEAEQYF; CDR3nt: TGCGCCAGCAGCTTGAATGGGGAGGCCGAGCAGTACTTC
abundance: .; v_gene: TRBV4-3; d_gene: TRBD1; j_gene: TRBJ1-2; CDR3aa: CASSQASDRVGTF; CDR3nt: TGCGCCAGCAGCCAAGCCAGTGACAGGGTGGGAACCTTC
abundance: .; v_gene: TRBV7-8; d_gene: TRBD1; j_gene: TRBJ1-3; CDR3aa: CASSLQGQGAGNTIYF; CDR3nt: TGTGCCAGCAGCCTCCAGGGACAGGGGGCGGGAAACACCATATATTTT
abundance: .; v_gene: TRBV29-1; d_gene: .; j_gene: TRBJ1-5; CDR3aa: CSVVTGSSQPQHF; CDR3nt: TGCAGCGTGGTTACAGGGAGTAGTCAGCCCCAGCATTTT
abundance: .; v_gene: TRBV6-2/TRBV6-3; d_gene: .; j_gene: TRBJ1-1; CDR3aa: CASSYPRSFGPEAFF; CDR3nt: TGTGCCAGCAGTTACCCGAGGTCATTTGGCCCTGAAGCTTTCTTT
abundance: .; v_gene: TRBV25-1; d_gene: TRBD2; j_gene: TRBJ2-5; CDR3aa: CASSPGLAGVGTQYF; CDR3nt: TGTGCCAGCAGCCCGGGACTAGCGGGGGTGGGGACCCAGTACTTC
abundance: .; v_gene: TRBV29-1; d_gene: TRBD1; j_gene: TRBJ1-1; CDR3aa: CSVEEHRGIMNTEAFF; CDR3nt: TGCAGCGTTGAAGAACACAGGGGGATTATGAACACTGAAGCTTTCTTT
abundance: .; v_gene: TRBV28; d_gene: .; j_gene: TRBJ1-1; CDR3aa: CASSLDREAVGTEAFF; CDR3nt: TGTGCCAGCAGTTTAGACAGAGAAGCAGTAGGTACTGAAGCTTTCTTT
abundance: .; v_gene: TRBV3-1/TRBV3-2; d_gene: TRBD1; j_gene: TRBJ1-3; CDR3aa: CASSGRDRFSSGNTIYF; CDR3nt: TGTGCCAGCAGCGGCCGGGACAGGTTCAGCTCTGGAAACACCATATATTTT
abundance: .; v_gene: TRBV6-4; d_gene: TRBD1; j_gene: TRBJ1-3; CDR3aa: CASSEGQYSGNTIYF; CDR3nt: TGTGCCAGCAGCGAGGGACAGTACTCTGGAAACACCATATATTTT
abundance: once; v_gene: TRBV7-3; d_gene: TRBD2; j_gene: TRBJ2-7; CDR3aa: CASSLTVAGLAYEQYF; CDR3nt: TGTGCCAGCAGCTTAACGGTAGCGGGCCTTGCCTACGAGCAGTACTTC
abundance: .; v_gene: TRBV14; d_gene: .; j_gene: TRBJ1-6; CDR3aa: CASSQDRGTVNSPLHF; CDR3nt: TGTGCCAGCAGCCAAGACCGGGGGACGGTTAATTCACCCCTCCACTTT
abundance: .; v_gene: TRBV7-9; d_gene: .; j_gene: TRBJ2-2; CDR3aa: CASSLGQAETGELFF; CDR3nt: TGTGCCAGCAGCTTAGGGCAGGCTGAAACCGGGGAGCTGTTTTTT
abundance: few; v_gene: TRBV18; d_gene: .; j_gene: TRBJ2-1; CDR3aa: CASSLTISSYNEQFF; CDR3nt: TGTGCCAGCTCACTCACCATCAGCTCCTACAATGAGCAGTTCTTC
abundance: .; v_gene: TRBV30; d_gene: TRBD1; j_gene: TRBJ1-2; CDR3aa: CAWTLQGARGYTF; CDR3nt: TGTGCCTGGACCTTACAGGGGGCAAGGGGCTACACCTTC
abundance: few; v_gene: TRBV27; d_gene: TRBD2; j_gene: TRBJ2-1; CDR3aa: CASSSGGSSYNEQFF; CDR3nt: TGTGCCAGCAGTTCCGGGGGGAGCTCCTACAATGAGCAGTTCTTC
abundance: .; v_gene: TRBV11-2; d_gene: .; j_gene: TRBJ2-2; CDR3aa: CASSGGGGGTNTGELFF; CDR3nt: TGTGCCAGCAGCGGCGGCGGAGGAGGCACGAACACCGGGGAGCTGTTTTTT
abundance: .; v_gene: TRBV19; d_gene: .; j_gene: TRBJ2-3; CDR3aa: CASSGQVSTDTQYF; CDR3nt: TGTGCCAGTAGTGGGCAGGTGAGCACAGATACGCAGTATTTT
abundance: .; v_gene: TRBV15; d_gene: .; j_gene: TRBJ2-7; CDR3aa: CAPDSFGYEQYF; CDR3nt: TGTGCCCCCGACAGTTTCGGCTACGAGCAGTACTTC
abundance: .; v_gene: TRBV19; d_gene: .; j_gene: TRBJ1-1; CDR3aa: CASMGREGMNTEAFF; CDR3nt: TGTGCCAGTATGGGAAGGGAGGGGATGAACACTGAAGCTTTCTTT
abundance: .; v_gene: TRBV7-2; d_gene: .; j_gene: TRBJ1-6; CDR3aa: CASSLTAESPLHF; CDR3nt: TGTGCCAGCAGCTTAACGGCGGAGTCACCCCTCCACTTT
abundance: .; v_gene: TRBV19; d_gene: TRBD1; j_gene: TRBJ2-2; CDR3aa: CASSISWTGVTGELFF; CDR3nt: TGTGCCAGTAGTATATCCTGGACAGGGGTCACCGGGGAGCTGTTTTTT
abundance: .; v_gene: TRBV14; d_gene: .; j_gene: TRBJ2-2; CDR3aa: CASSQQVINTGELFF; CDR3nt: TGTGCCAGCAGCCAACAGGTCATCAACACCGGGGAGCTGTTTTTT
abundance: .; v_gene: TRBV7-9; d_gene: TRBD1; j_gene: TRBJ1-1; CDR3aa: CASSLTTGGTVLAFF; CDR3nt: TGTGCCAGCAGCCTCACGACAGGGGGCACTGTATTGGCTTTCTTT